This T cell receptor (beta chain) was observed in a study of CD8 T cells in ankylosing spondylitis. With 3 bases clipped from V and 7 bases from J, the junction kept 10 bases outside the gene matches. Per germline, CDR1 SGHNT and CDR2 YYREEE (reference sequence). The CDR3 totals 15 residues. Whole-study results and caveats: The study identified a TCR beta motif of under 10 highly homologous variants that appeared characteristic of ankylosing spondylitis blood. In synovial fluid and blood from reactive arthritis, some motif variants were previously reported. The study looked at matched synovial fluid samples from ankylosing spondylitis patients. Disease-linked clones were reported to be significantly enriched there.

This clonotype occurred a few times. The antigen is unknown. TCRdb passed the 5' RACE reads through MiXCR, listing each CDR3 protein once. The sample consists of 700,000 to 1,000,000 distinct CDR3 sequences, roughly 10% of them appearing once. The chain carries TRBV5-4 and TRBJ1-2; TRBD1 matches 9 bases. The sequenced material came from blood, either unsorted or a sorted T cell fraction (not recorded which). The receptor's source is a male donor with ankylosing spondylitis. The CDR3 bases are TGTGCCAGCAGCTCACCGACAGGGGGTATGGGTGGCTACACCTTC. Its protein product is CASSSPTGGMGGYTF.